The T cell receptor beta chain under discussion was sequenced for a study of PD-L1 blockade in urothelial cancer. The overall study: T cells were recovered from blood samples at a median of around 140,000.

The germline CDR1 and CDR2 sequences are MNHEY and SVGAGI. The V gene lost 6 bases and the J gene lost 5 bases, with 13 bases spanning the gap. The CDR3 runs to 13 residues. Clones were sequenced by immunoSEQ multiplex PCR, and TCRdb holds only the in-frame ones, with some missing. The top ten hold about 10% of the sample, which has 48,000 or so clones, approximately 86% seen once. Stated time point: peripheral blood 6 weeks after treatment start. For each patient, 1 to 8 samples were obtained, pretreatment and on-treatment. This TCR was recovered from a man in his fifties or sixties with urothelial cancer. This chain uses TRBV6-5 with TRBJ2-5, with D perhaps TRBD2 (6 bases). Sequences were derived from PBMCs, sampled around atezolizumab (anti-PD-L1) treatment. CDR3 loop: CASRRGEMETQYF. In DNA form, the CDR3 reads TGTGCCAGCAGGCGGGGAGAAATGGAGACCCAGTACTTC.